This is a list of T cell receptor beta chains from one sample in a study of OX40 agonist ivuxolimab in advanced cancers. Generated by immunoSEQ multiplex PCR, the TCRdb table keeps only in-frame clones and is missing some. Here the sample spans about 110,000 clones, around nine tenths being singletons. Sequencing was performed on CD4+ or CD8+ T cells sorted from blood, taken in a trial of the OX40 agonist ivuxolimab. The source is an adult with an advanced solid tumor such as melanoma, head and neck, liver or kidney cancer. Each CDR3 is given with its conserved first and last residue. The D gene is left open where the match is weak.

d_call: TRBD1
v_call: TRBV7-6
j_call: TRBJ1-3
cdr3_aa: CASSMVPGQGDIYF
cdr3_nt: TGTGCCAGCAGTATGGTGCCGGGACAGGGTGACATATATTTT

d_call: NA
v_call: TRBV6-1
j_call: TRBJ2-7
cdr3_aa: CASKTVYEQYF
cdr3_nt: TGTGCCAGCAAGACGGTCTACGAGCAGTACTTC

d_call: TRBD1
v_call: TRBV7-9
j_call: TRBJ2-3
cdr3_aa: CASSPGQVWDTQYF
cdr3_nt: TGTGCCAGCAGCCCCGGACAGGTCTGGGATACGCAGTATTTT

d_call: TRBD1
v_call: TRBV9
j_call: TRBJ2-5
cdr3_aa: CASSARQGAPETQYF
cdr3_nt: TGTGCCAGCAGCGCCCGACAGGGGGCGCCTGAGACCCAGTACTTC

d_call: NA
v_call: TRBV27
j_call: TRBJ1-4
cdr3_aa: CASRGEFNEKLFF
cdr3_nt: TGTGCCAGCAGAGGGGAGTTTAATGAAAAACTGTTTTTT

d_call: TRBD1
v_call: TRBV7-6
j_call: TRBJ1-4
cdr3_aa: CASSRQGEKLFF
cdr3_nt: TGTGCCAGCAGCCGACAGGGGGAAAAACTGTTTTTT

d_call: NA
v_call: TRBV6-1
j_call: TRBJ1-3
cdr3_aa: CASHKGEVRGNTIYF
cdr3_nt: TGTGCCAGTCACAAAGGGGAAGTTAGAGGAAACACCATATATTTT

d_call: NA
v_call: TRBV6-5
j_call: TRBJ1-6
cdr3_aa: CASGSSYNSPLHF
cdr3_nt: TGTGCCAGCGGTAGCTCCTATAATTCACCCCTCCACTTT

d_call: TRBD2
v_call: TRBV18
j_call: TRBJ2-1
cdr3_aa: CASSPLTSGAYNEQFF
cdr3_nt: TGTGCCAGCTCACCCCTGACTAGCGGGGCTTACAATGAGCAGTTCTTC

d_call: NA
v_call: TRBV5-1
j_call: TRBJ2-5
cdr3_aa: CASSLQDTSGETQYF
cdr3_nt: TGCGCCAGCAGCTTGCAGGACACCTCCGGAGAGACCCAGTACTTC

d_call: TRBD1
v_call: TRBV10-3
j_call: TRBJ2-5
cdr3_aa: CAISSGTGEETQYF
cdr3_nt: TGTGCCATCAGTTCCGGGACAGGGGAAGAGACCCAGTACTTC

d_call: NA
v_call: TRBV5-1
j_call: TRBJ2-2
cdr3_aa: CASRQGDNTGELFF
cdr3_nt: TGCGCCAGCAGACAGGGAGATAACACCGGGGAGCTGTTTTTT

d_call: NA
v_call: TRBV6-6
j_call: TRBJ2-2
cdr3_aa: CASSYGQANTGELFF
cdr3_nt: TGTGCCAGCAGTTACGGGCAGGCGAACACCGGGGAGCTGTTTTTT

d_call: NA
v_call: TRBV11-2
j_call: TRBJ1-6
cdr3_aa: CASSLGRWPGSSYNSPLHF
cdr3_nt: TGTGCCAGCAGCTTGGGTAGATGGCCGGGCAGCTCCTATAATTCACCCCTCCACTTT

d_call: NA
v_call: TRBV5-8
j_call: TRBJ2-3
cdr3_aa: CASSLRGASTDTQYF
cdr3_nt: TGTGCCAGCAGCTTGAGAGGGGCGAGCACAGATACGCAGTATTTT

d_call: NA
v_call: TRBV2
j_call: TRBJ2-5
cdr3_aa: CASSGGGQETQYF
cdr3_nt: TGTGCCAGCAGTGGTGGGGGCCAAGAGACCCAGTACTTC

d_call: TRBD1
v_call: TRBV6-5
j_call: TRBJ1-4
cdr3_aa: CASSPQGAEKLFF
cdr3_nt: TGTGCCAGCAGTCCACAGGGGGCGGAAAAACTGTTTTTT